Described below is a single TCR beta chain sequence and its context. This clone turned up a few times. What antigen it recognizes has not been identified. One base away there is no much larger clone; base qualities are not given. According to the germline V gene (reference sequence), CDR1 reads PRHDT and CDR2 reads FYEKMQ. Counted from cysteine to phenylalanine, this CDR3 has 18 amino acids. Only the CDR3 portion is preserved as DNA: 54 bases, with reading frame beginning at the first base. V and J are trimmed by 0 bases and 6 bases, and the gene matches miss 16 bases of the junction. This entry is derived from a study of cytomegalovirus exposure and HLA in healthy donors (dated by TCRdb to about 2017). Regarding the study in general: In an earlier analysis of roughly 500 of the donors, around 300 Gb of sequence data and some 120 million unique TCR beta sequences from about 179 million T cells were reported. In the later analysis, no new phenotypic data were used to find candidate immune exposures; instead, reliance was placed on TCR beta sequences and their occurrence across donors. The study combined high-throughput TCR immunosequencing, statistical association of individual TCRs with disease status, and machine learning to predict cytomegalovirus infection status. The number of donors typed differed by locus, with roughly 629-640 for A, B, C, DRB1 and DQB1, around 500 for DQA1, nearly 610 for DPA1, and around 430 for DPB1. Among around 400 genotyped donors of the cohort, an average of approximately 250,000 unique TCR beta nucleotide sequences were sequenced per donor, around 20% of them non-productive. Because of strong linkage in the cohort, four to six DR-DQ haplotypes were treated as single units for association and clustering. A later analysis re-analyzed previously published TCR beta repertoires from 666 donors and added high-resolution HLA genotyping to study TCR occurrence patterns. Roughly 300 gigabases of sequencing data and tens of millions of unique TCR sequences were included in an early release covering about 700 HLA-typed donors. Donor age, sex, ethnicity and CMV serostatus were collected together with the repertoire data. The study aimed to test whether signatures of past pathogen exposure could be identified by cataloging public T cell receptors. A later genetic analysis used genome-wide SNP genotypes for about three fifths of the 666 donors, treating that subset as a discovery cohort. In addition to the first cohort of about 650 subjects, a separate validation cohort of 130 or so different subjects was used. Every repertoire in the discovery cohort had been generated on one and the same sequencing platform. Of the approximately 370 genotyped donors, 81% were placed in the genetic ancestry cluster associated with self-reported Caucasian donors. The T cell repertoires of some 670 subjects were profiled by immunosequencing and related to cytomegalovirus serostatus. To decide whether each TCR beta V gene segment behaved as functional or pseudogenic, an earlier analysis of approximately 590 of the donors relied on high-throughput TCR beta sequencing. HLA typing covered class I and class II loci at four-digit resolution. Overall results and qualifications from the work: Some IMGT-functional V segments, including TRBV6-2 and TRBV6-3, could not be told apart with the 87-base-pair reads, so those segments were excluded. In this cohort, only TCR beta chains were sequenced, and detectable features were limited by the absence of alpha or paired-chain data. A cluster of highly shared sequence variants was judged likely to represent a technical artifact of the sequencing pipeline. Sequencing depth was assumed to be roughly uniform across donors in the presence/absence analyses, though that assumption may not hold. Cytomegalovirus status was reported to be diagnosed by the classifier with high specificity and sensitivity in both the original and validation cohorts. HLA typing was unavailable for some donors at each locus, so association tests used only the typed subset. A later analysis associated about 18,000 TCR beta sequences with specific HLA alleles at a false discovery rate of 0.05. In a later analysis, the rate of TCR association differed among HLA loci, with DRB1 alleles having the most associated TCRs and HLA-C alleles having the fewest. V-gene and J-gene trimming of TCR beta chains was associated with a missense DCLRE1C variant in a later genetic analysis, and the association was replicated in an independent cohort. Linkage disequilibrium might explain the correlated functional status among segregating V segments, but an unknown experimental factor could not be excluded. A further reported finding was that TCR beta sequences accurately predicted the HLA-A and HLA-B alleles for most subjects in the first cohort. Three of the identified cytomegalovirus-associated TCR beta chains were confirmed in vitro to be specific for cytomegalovirus antigens. When HLA alleles, especially DR and DQ, strongly co-occurred, TCR associations were difficult to assign to individual alleles. In the study, approximately 160 TCR beta chains were listed as associated with cytomegalovirus. Because counts were too low, about 18 rarely observed V segments, including chromosome 9 orphons, were left out of the earlier analysis of roughly 600 of the donors. Compared with equally common non-associated chains, HLA-associated TCR beta chains in a later analysis were more clonally expanded and had lower generation probabilities. An earlier analysis of approximately 570 of the donors showed that most TCR beta V segments appeared in productive rearrangements either about 87% or about 30% of the time, which broadly matched IMGT annotations. Most CMV-associated TCR beta chains appeared to be HLA-restricted in a later analysis, and the HLA associations seemed to be driven largely by CMV exposure. According to a later analysis, parvovirus B19, influenza, CMV and Epstein-Barr virus appeared linked to several top co-occurrence clusters. While some public TCRs were present in many individuals, most TCR sequences turned up only very rarely across donors. Immune exposure information for the cohort was limited to CMV serostatus. Compared with the roughly 700-donor mean, donors in an Asian-associated ancestry cluster had fewer N-insertions in productive TCRs, according to a later genetic analysis. The authors suggested that the approach could potentially be generalized to other disease states and immunological phenotypes.

The cohort comprised 670 or so healthy bone marrow donors. Cohort members were all nominally healthy when sampled, although unrecorded immune exposures were likely present. The donor was CMV seronegative and was included in the group of over 300 seronegative cohort members. Each donor provided a peripheral blood sample, and peripheral blood mononuclear cells were used for TCR beta sequencing. Genomic DNA was extracted from the blood cell samples with the Qiagen DNeasy Blood Extraction Kit. The library was generated by the immunoSEQ multiplex PCR assay. The multiplex PCR relied on a mix of 60 forward primers for TCR Vbeta segments and 13 reverse primers for TCR Jbeta segments. A multiplex PCR assay on genomic DNA amplified the CDR3 region of rearranged TCR beta genes. On the Illumina HiSeq System, the amplified TCR beta libraries were sequenced as 87-base-pair reads. Processing in the source paper ran as follows. Across the 600 to 700 repertoires, a later analysis counted tens of millions of unique TCR beta chains, 9.5 million to 12 million of which were shared by at least two donors. Raw reads were error-corrected and collapsed into unique sequences by a nearest-neighbor algorithm in which closely related sequences were merged to remove PCR and sequencing errors. Alignment of CDR3 sequences to IMGT reference sequences was used to assign V, D and J gene segments. For a sequence to be retained, a match of at least six nucleotides to both a V gene segment and a J gene segment was required. Rearrangements were called productive when the CDR3 lacked stop codons and stayed in frame with V and J; all others were non-productive. CDR3 was defined by IMGT convention, running from the second conserved V-encoded cysteine to the conserved J-encoded phenylalanine. The earlier analysis of 500 to 650 of the donors excluded any sequence lacking an unambiguous match to a single V gene segment. In an earlier analysis of about 590 of the donors, a V segment was called functional when productive rearrangements were above 56.7%, and segregating when the standard deviation between donors exceeded 5%. A statistical classification framework was built for diagnosing cytomegalovirus status from the catalog of TCR beta chain sequences. A later analysis assigned V and J genes by comparing TCR nucleotide sequences with IMGT/GENE-DB human TR gene sequences. A later analysis assigned CDR3 sequences and most-parsimonious VDJ recombination scenarios with the TCRdist pipeline. In a later analysis, every TCR beta chain was defined by the combination of its CDR3 amino acid sequence and its V-gene family, and reads without a unique V-gene family were dropped. As a way to deal with suspected cross-contamination and a sequencing artifact, a later analysis dropped 450 to 700 nucleotide sequences that were highly shared and had low generation probability. In a later analysis, a clonal expansion index was calculated for each public chain from normalized within-repertoire ranks of inferred template counts. In a later analysis, generation probabilities were computed with a VDJ recombination model fitted to out-of-frame rearrangements, and the resulting probabilities were checked against IGoR. A later analysis scored TCR-TCR, TCR-HLA and TCR-CMV co-occurrence with hypergeometric tests, applying a repertoire-size bias correction to TCR pairs. A later analysis estimated false discovery rates by permuting HLA or CMV assignments 20 times. In a later analysis, co-occurring TCRs were grouped using DBSCAN, with TCRdist sequence similarity added in when clustering inside HLA-allele-positive subsets. Repertoires with fewer than 30,000 or more than 120,000 public chains were left out of co-occurrence clustering, as were about 5 repertoires with anomalous nucleotide sharing. TCRdb holds this immuneACCESS table with in-frame rearrangements only. Some clones are missing; in checked studies, unresolved V genes explain under half, and the rest has no known cause. D and trimming come from the DNA, and the V and J calls and clone size come from that table. In all, the sample holds over 120,000 clones, and around a tenth of those were seen once. Roughly 1.9% of the sample lies in the top ten.

The chain employs TRBV13 and TRBJ2-5; 7 bases in between match TRBD2. The sequenced sample consisted of PBMCs. The receptor was derived from a man aged 50 or older in good health and CMV-seronegative. The bases read TGTGCCAGCAGCTTAGGGGGGGACCCGGGGGGTCCGCATAAGACCCAGTACTTC. Translated, it reads CASSLGGDPGGPHKTQYF. Beyond the CDR3, the reference TRBV13 and TRBJ2-5 genes provide the residues; the full variable domain reads: AAGVIQSPRHLIKEKRETATLKCYPIPRHDTVYWYQQGPGQDPQFLISFYEKMQSDKGSIPDRFSAQQFSDYHSELNMSSLELGDSALYFCASSLGGDPGGPHKTQYFGPGTRLLVL.